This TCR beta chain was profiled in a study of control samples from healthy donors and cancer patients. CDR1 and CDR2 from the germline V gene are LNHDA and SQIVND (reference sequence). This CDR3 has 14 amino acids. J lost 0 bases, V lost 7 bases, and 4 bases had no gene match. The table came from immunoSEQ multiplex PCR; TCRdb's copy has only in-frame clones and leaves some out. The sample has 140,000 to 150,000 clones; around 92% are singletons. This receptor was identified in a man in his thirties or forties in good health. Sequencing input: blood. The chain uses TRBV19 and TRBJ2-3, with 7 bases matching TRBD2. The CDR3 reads CASKKRGSTDTQYF. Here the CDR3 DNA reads TGTGCCAGTAAGAAGCGGGGTAGCACAGATACGCAGTATTTT.